These 3 T cell receptor beta chains were sequenced from one sample in a study of cytomegalovirus exposure and HLA in healthy donors. With 60 Vbeta and 13 Jbeta primers, the PCR was carried out. Using immunoSEQ multiplex PCR, the repertoire was profiled, and TCRdb retains in-frame clones only, with some absent. The table lists approximately 170,000 clones, 68% of them singletons. Sequencing used PBMCs. Source of these receptors: a woman between 18 and 29 years old in good health and CMV-seropositive.

The chain recombines TRBV5-4 with TRBJ1-4, with 7 nucleotides matching TRBD1. Germline V gene lookup returns CDR1 SGHNT and CDR2 YYREEE (reference sequence). The CDR3 spans 18 residues. With 0 bases clipped from V and 7 bases from J, the junction kept 15 bases outside the gene matches. The CDR3 loop is CASSLGGQTGKVFEKLFF. The CDR3 nucleotides read TGTGCCAGCAGCTTGGGAGGACAGACAGGGAAAGTTTTTGAAAAACTGTTTTTT.

The chain uses TRBV7-2 and TRBJ2-5; D is unclear. The end of the DNA fits TRBJ2-7 better, so the J call may be wrong. Germline V gene data show CDR1 as SGHTA and CDR2 as FQGNSA. The CDR3 has 16 amino acids. The CDR3 nucleotides are TGTGCCAGCAGCCATTCCCTACGTCGAGGCTACTACGAGCAGTACTTC. This encodes CASSHSLRRGYYEQYF.

The chain is built from TRBV28 and TRBJ2-7; 9 nucleotides line up with TRBD1. The V segment lost 6 bases and the J segment 1 base; nucleotides outside the gene matches: 1. The CDR3 runs 13 residues. Germline values: CDR1 MDHEN, CDR2 SYDVKM. CDR3 in DNA: TGTGCCAGCAGAGGGACAGGGTCCTACGAGCAGTACTTC. Its protein product is CASRGTGSYEQYF.